Below, 15 T cell receptor beta chains from the same sample are listed, as sequenced in a study of human T cells and chemical hapten exposure. Using its own MiXCR run on the RACE reads, TCRdb lists one record per CDR3 protein. The data contain under 45,000 distinct CDR3 sequences, about 5.5% of them singletons. Documented time point: healthy volunteer bleed at 6 weeks. From whole blood left unfractionated, total RNA was extracted. Sequenced input: whole blood. These receptors originate from a human donor in good health. Some clones in this sample may be carry-over from other donors' samples.

This chain connects TRBV20-1 to TRBJ2-7; 11 nucleotides match TRBD2. Germline V gives CDR1 DFQATT, CDR2 SNEGSKA (reference sequence). The CDR3 runs to 13 residues. The V gene end was trimmed by 6 bases and the J gene end by 5 bases; junction bases not matched to a gene: 6. The CDR3 nucleotides are TGCAGTGCCGCGGGACTAGCGGCCCACGAGCAGTACTTC. Translation gives CSAAGLAAHEQYF.

This clonotype was recorded many times. The chain joins TRBV12-3 or TRBV12-4 to TRBJ1-5, with D possibly being TRBD1 (5 bases). The CDR3 length is 14 residues. V was shortened by 5 bases and J by 1 base, with 9 bases between the two germline ends. DNA for the CDR3: TGTGCCAGCAGTCGGGACCCAAGCAATCAGCCCCAGCATTTT. Amino acid sequence: CASSRDPSNQPQHF.

This clonotype was detected many times. The rearrangement links TRBV7-9 to TRBJ1-6; D gene uncertain. This CDR3 has 14 residues. The germline V gene encodes CDR1 SEHNR and CDR2 FQNEAQ (reference sequence). V gave up 1 base and J gave up 10 bases, with 11 bases separating them. This chain's CDR3 is CASSLDALGSPLHF. The CDR3 bases are TGTGCCAGCAGCTTAGACGCTTTGGGCTCACCCCTCCACTTT.

This clonotype was recorded a few times. The rearrangement joins TRBV20-1 to TRBJ1-2; 7 positions match TRBD1. The CDR3 totals 14 residues. J lost 5 bases, V lost 4 bases, and 10 bases had no gene match. Germline CDR1 reads DFQATT; CDR2 reads SNEGSKA (reference sequence). The CDR3 bases are TGCAGTGCTACAATCCGTCAGGGGGATTATGGCTACACCTTC. Protein sequence: CSATIRQGDYGYTF.

V and J are TRBV7-9 and TRBJ1-2, with a possible D match to TRBD1 (5 bases). Trimming removed 6 bases at V and 3 bases at J, with 14 bases between. The CDR3 totals 14 residues. Germline values: CDR1 SEHNR, CDR2 FQNEAQ (reference sequence). The CDR3 here is CASSPGLIYYGYTF. The CDR3 DNA sequence: TGTGCCAGCAGTCCGGGACTAATATACTATGGCTACACCTTC.

This clonotype was detected only a few times. The chain is built from TRBV12-3 or TRBV12-4 and TRBJ1-1; a weak D match, TRBD1 (6 bases). The CDR3 is 15 amino acids. V dropped 2 bases and J dropped 0 bases, with 10 bases sitting between them. The CDR3 region is CASSLREGVNTEAFF. CDR3 in DNA: TGTGCCAGCAGTTTAAGGGAGGGGGTGAACACTGAAGCTTTCTTT.

The chain has TRBV3-1 and TRBJ2-1; 11 bases match TRBD2. Unmatched junction bases numbered 4, after V lost 2 bases and J lost 7 bases. The CDR3 runs to 15 residues. In germline, CDR1 is LGHDT, CDR2 YNNKEL (reference sequence). The CDR3 DNA sequence: TGTGCCAGCAGCCAAACTAGCGGGAGCGATAATGAGCAGTTCTTC. This gives the protein CASSQTSGSDNEQFF.

This clonotype was seen repeatedly, ten times or more. The rearrangement joins TRBV7-2 to TRBJ2-3; 9 bases align to TRBD2. The length of the CDR3 is 16 residues. Per germline, CDR1 SGHTA and CDR2 FQGNSA. The trim removed 6 bases at V and 5 bases at J, leaving 12 bases unmatched. This CDR3 reads CASRSAGGAVRDTQYF. The CDR3 coding sequence is TGTGCCAGCAGGTCCGCGGGGGGGGCTGTACGAGATACGCAGTATTTT.

In this sample, this clonotype turned up many times. CDR3 coding DNA: TGTGCCAGCAGTTTAGAATTCGGTGGCTACACCTTC. Translation: CASSLEFGGYTF. This chain joins TRBV12-3 or TRBV12-4 and TRBJ1-2, with unresolved D. The CDR3 length is 12 residues. V dropped 1 base and J dropped 7 bases, with 7 bases sitting between them.

The sample holds many counts of this clonotype. The V and J genes are TRBV27 and TRBJ2-1; no firm D call. The CDR3 spans 11 residues. Trimming removed 7 bases from V and 7 bases from J, with 8 bases in between. Germline CDR1 and CDR2: MNHEY and SMNVEV (reference sequence). DNA for the CDR3: TGTGCCAGCAACGCCCCGAATGAGCAGTTCTTC. Encoded protein: CASNAPNEQFF.

This clonotype has only one observation. This rearrangement joins TRBV2 to TRBJ2-7, with D possibly TRBD2 on 6 matching bases. Germline V gene lookup returns CDR1 SNHLY and CDR2 FYNNEI. Trimming cost V 3 bases and J 7 bases, with 19 bases left between them. The length of the CDR3 is 15 residues. CDR3 sequence (DNA): TGTGCCAGCAGTGAGGAGGGTAGAAACCTAAGGGAGCAGTACTTC. It specifies CASSEEGRNLREQYF.

The chain couples TRBV19 to TRBJ1-1; D may be TRBD1 (5 bases). In germline, CDR1 is LNHDA, CDR2 SQIVND (reference sequence). The CDR3 contains 14 residues. Trimming pared 5 bases from V and 10 bases from J, leaving 20 bases between. The CDR3 DNA sequence: TGTGCCAGTAGTCCACACCCGGGCCCTGGGGGAGCTTTCTTT. This gives the protein CASSPHPGPGGAFF.

To note about this clonotype: A read error may explain this, as a much larger clone is one base away. The genes are TRBV7-2 and TRBJ1-1, with TRBD1 matching over 7 bases. CDR1 is SGHTA, CDR2 FQGNSA, per germline. The CDR3 sequence is 15 residues long. The CDR3 DNA follows: TGTGCCAGCAGCTACCGGACAGGTTTGAACACTAAAGCTTTCTTT. It encodes CASSYRTGLNTKAFF.

The sample holds a few counts of this clonotype. The chain employs TRBV12-5 and TRBJ2-6, with D uncertain. Trimming stripped 4 bases from V and 0 bases from J, with 7 bases between. From germline, CDR1 is LGHNT and CDR2 FRNRAP. The CDR3 runs to 15 residues. The CDR3 protein is CASGSSYSGANVLTF. In DNA form, the CDR3 reads TGTGCTAGTGGTTCCAGCTACTCTGGGGCCAACGTCCTGACTTTC.

CDR3 nucleotides: TGTGCCAGCAGCTTGGTGGGGGGGGCGTTCACTGAAGCTTTCTTT. Residues: CASSLVGGAFTEAFF. The chain uses TRBV5-6 and TRBJ1-1; weak D call: TRBD1 (6 bases). V lost 0 bases to trimming and J lost 4 bases, with 13 bases between them. The CDR3 sequence is 15 residues long. CDR1 is SGHDT, CDR2 YYEEEE, per germline.